The present TCR beta chain was sequenced within a study of blood T cell repertoires in COVID-19. Some clones are missing from TCRdb's copy, which holds only in-frame ones; the method was immunoSEQ multiplex PCR. The sample contains about 430,000 clones, roughly 89% of which appear only once. Trimming took 3 bases from V and 4 from J; bases not matched to a gene: 3. Germline values: CDR1 SGHAT, CDR2 FQNNGV. This CDR3 has 15 amino acids. This rearrangement joins TRBV11-2 to TRBJ2-1; 10 positions agree with TRBD1. The clonotype comes from a man between 18 and 35 years old with COVID-19, enrolled during active disease. The sample was peripheral blood. The CDR3 spells CASSLGQGSYNEQFF. Written as DNA, the CDR3 is TGTGCCAGCAGCTTGGGACAGGGGTCGTACAATGAGCAGTTCTTC.